Listed here are 20 T cell receptor beta chains from one sample, sequenced in a study of CD8 T cells in ankylosing spondylitis. Study results and caveats: A motif of fewer than ten highly homologous TCR beta variants was seen as apparently characteristic of ankylosing spondylitis blood.

TCRdb reprocessed the 5' RACE reads via MiXCR and lists one record per CDR3 protein. Here the sample spans some 800,000 distinct CDR3 sequences, about 11% being singletons. No antigen is known for these receptors. Input material: blood, either unsorted or a sorted T cell fraction (not recorded which). These receptors were obtained from a male donor with ankylosing spondylitis.

This clonotype was detected many times. The gene calls are TRBV9 and TRBJ2-7; 7 positions match TRBD1. The ends lost 2 bases at V and 4 bases at J; junction bases unmatched: 6. The CDR3 covers 14 residues. In germline, CDR1 is SGDLS, CDR2 YYNGEE. For the CDR3, the DNA is TGTGCCAGCAGCGTGGCCGGGACAGCGTACGAGCAGTACTTC. It encodes CASSVAGTAYEQYF.

This clonotype was recorded a few times. V gene TRBV12-3 or TRBV12-4 combines with J gene TRBJ2-1; 10 bases fit TRBD2. The trim removed 5 bases at V and 12 bases at J, leaving 10 bases unmatched. The CDR3 covers 14 residues. The CDR3 spells CASSPPGLAFAQFF. CDR3 DNA: TGTGCCAGCAGTCCGCCGGGACTAGCGTTTGCGCAGTTCTTC.

V and J are TRBV5-1 and TRBJ1-1; tentative D call: TRBD1 (5 bases). Germline lookup yields CDR1 SGHRS and CDR2 YFSETQ. The CDR3 is 15 amino acids. Trimming removed 4 bases at V and 3 bases at J, with 16 bases between. CDR3 region: CASSRQGGGYTEAFF. In DNA form, the CDR3 reads TGCGCCAGCAGCCGGCAGGGTGGGGGATACACTGAAGCTTTCTTT.

This clonotype was observed a few times. The chain links TRBV20-1 to TRBJ2-7; weak D call: TRBD1 (6 bases). The CDR3 length is 12 residues. Trimming took off 6 bases at V and 1 base at J, with 10 bases between the two ends. Germline V gene data show CDR1 as DFQATT and CDR2 as SNEGSKA (reference sequence). The CDR3: CSAHRVSYEQYF. CDR3 nucleotides: TGCAGTGCCCACAGGGTTTCCTACGAGCAGTACTTC.

The rearrangement links TRBV7-8 to TRBJ1-2, with D possibly being TRBD1 (6 bases). Trimming pared 5 bases from V and 8 bases from J, leaving 15 bases between. In germline, CDR1 is SGHVS, CDR2 FQNEAQ. The CDR3 loop spans 13 amino acids. CDR3 sequence: CASSLHSTGGYTF. The CDR3 DNA is TGTGCCAGCAGCCTACATTCCACAGGGGGCTACACCTTC.

The chain recombines TRBV6-5 with TRBJ1-4; no definite D call. This CDR3 contains 14 residues. Germline V gene data show CDR1 as MNHEY and CDR2 as SVGAGI. V was cut by 4 bases and J by 7 bases, with 13 bases left in between. The CDR3: CASSFGWVGEKLFF. In DNA, the CDR3 is TGTGCCAGCAGTTTCGGGTGGGTCGGTGAAAAACTGTTTTTT.

On this clonotype itself: A much larger clone lies a single base off, so this may be a read error. The chain employs TRBV7-2 and TRBJ1-5; D remains ambiguous. V was trimmed by 5 bases and J by 2 bases, leaving 7 bases between them. This CDR3 has 13 residues. CDR1 and CDR2 (germline): SGHTA, FQGNSA. In nucleotides, the CDR3 is TGTGCCAGCAGCCCCATGGGCAATCAGCCCCAGCATTTT. Translation gives CASSPMGNQPQHF.

The gene calls are TRBV20-1 and TRBJ2-1; 9 nucleotides align to TRBD2. V trimming: 0 bases; J trimming: 3 bases; junction bases outside the gene matches: 3. Germline CDR1 and CDR2: DFQATT and SNEGSKA (reference sequence). CDR3 length: 15 residues. The CDR3 DNA reads as TGCAGTGCTAGAGATGCGGGAGGGGGCTACAATGAGCAGTTCTTC. Protein product: CSARDAGGGYNEQFF.

The rearrangement uses TRBV2 and TRBJ2-1, with D uncertain. This CDR3 region has 13 residues. CDR1 SNHLY and CDR2 FYNNEI come from the germline V gene. Trimming cost V 2 bases and J 8 bases, with 10 bases left between them. Here the CDR3 DNA reads TGTGCCAGCAGTGAAACCCGCGGACATGAGCAGTTCTTC. Amino acids: CASSETRGHEQFF. The full variable domain, in which reference TRBV2 and TRBJ2-1 provide the parts outside the CDR3, is EPEVTQTPSHQVTQMGQEVILRCVPISNHLYFYWYRQILGQKVEFLVSFYNNEISEKSEIFDDQFSVERPDGSNFTLKIRSTKLEDSAMYFCASSETRGHEQFFGPGTRLTVL.

Many counts were recorded for this clonotype. The rearrangement links TRBV29-1 to TRBJ2-7, with D unresolved. Between the trimmed V and J ends, which lost 4 bases and 0 bases, there was a span of 10 bases. CDR1 and CDR2 from the germline V gene are SQVTM and ANQGSEA. The CDR3 runs 13 residues. DNA for the CDR3: TGCAGCGTTGGTTACAGTGTCTCCTACGAGCAGTACTTC. Translating gives CSVGYSVSYEQYF.

This clonotype was seen more than once but under ten times. This chain links TRBV12-3 or TRBV12-4 with TRBJ2-6, with D possibly matching TRBD1 (6 bases). V was trimmed by 0 bases and J by 0 bases, leaving 9 bases between them. This CDR3 is 17 amino acids long. The CDR3 loop is CASSLALDSSGANVLTF. DNA of the CDR3: TGTGCCAGCAGTTTAGCCCTGGACAGCTCTGGGGCCAACGTCCTGACTTTC.

This clonotype occurred many times. The chain recombines TRBV20-1 with TRBJ2-1; 7 bases agree with TRBD2. V lost 6 bases to trimming and J lost 1 base; unmatched junction nucleotides: 6. CDR1 is DFQATT and CDR2 is SNEGSKA in the germline V gene (reference sequence). The CDR3 contains 14 residues. For the CDR3, the DNA is TGCAGTGCCGCCAAAGCGGGGTCCTACAATGAGCAGTTCTTC. The encoded protein is CSAAKAGSYNEQFF.

This clonotype occurred many times. The chain is built from TRBV12-3 or TRBV12-4 and TRBJ1-2; D not certain. This CDR3 comprises 13 residues. The V gene lost 3 bases and the J gene lost 7 bases, with 12 bases spanning the gap. The CDR3 reads CASSFRGGSGYTF. Written as DNA, the CDR3 is TGTGCCAGCAGTTTTCGGGGAGGGTCTGGCTACACCTTC.

To note about this clonotype: Germline and junction disagree at one end, which may indicate a read error. The chain couples TRBV2 to TRBJ1-2; D unclear. The CDR3 is made up of 13 amino acids. Germline CDR1 and CDR2: SNHLY and FYNNEI. This CDR3 is CASSGEAKYGYTF. DNA of the CDR3: TGTGCCAGCAGTGGGGAAGCTAAGTATGGCTACACCTTC.

This clonotype appeared many times. The rearrangement uses TRBV2 and TRBJ2-1, with D hard to call. CDR1 and CDR2 (germline): SNHLY, FYNNEI. V shed 5 bases and J shed 3 bases, with 5 bases lying between them. The CDR3 spans 12 residues. The CDR3: CASSINYNEQFF. CDR3 coding DNA: TGTGCCAGCAGTATCAACTACAATGAGCAGTTCTTC.

Ten or more counts support this clonotype. The chain recombines TRBV4-2 with TRBJ2-3; 10 bases match TRBD2. The CDR3 sequence is 16 residues long. The ends lost 5 bases at V and 2 bases at J; junction bases unmatched: 7. Germline assignment: CDR1 LGHNA and CDR2 YNFKEQ. CDR3 residues: CASSFRAGGNTDTQYF. The CDR3 bases are TGTGCCAGCAGCTTTCGAGCGGGGGGGAACACAGATACGCAGTATTTT.

This clonotype was seen more than once but under ten times. The CDR3 region is CSASLRGVRASGASYEQYF. The CDR3 DNA reads TGCAGTGCTAGTCTAAGGGGGGTTAGGGCTAGCGGGGCCTCCTACGAGCAGTACTTC. This sequence joins TRBV20-1 and TRBJ2-7, with 9 bases fitting TRBD2. This CDR3 spans 19 amino acids. The germline V gene has CDR1 DFQATT and CDR2 SNEGSKA (reference sequence). With 3 bases clipped from V and 0 bases from J, the junction kept 18 bases outside the gene matches.

This clonotype was seen at least ten times. The genes are TRBV10-3 and TRBJ1-1; D unresolved. The V gene lost 6 bases and the J gene lost 4 bases, with 12 bases spanning the gap. The CDR3 contains 13 residues. Germline CDR1 ENHRY, CDR2 SYGVKD. CDR3 in amino acids: CAISGDSGTEAFF. CDR3 DNA sequence: TGTGCCATCAGCGGCGATAGTGGCACTGAAGCTTTCTTT.

This clonotype has more than one count but fewer than ten. J is TRBJ1-5 and V is TRBV20-1, with 8 bases aligning to TRBD1. V was pared by 3 bases and J by 3 bases, with 10 bases of the junction left unmatched. The CDR3 is 16 residues long. The germline V gene has CDR1 DFQATT and CDR2 SNEGSKA (reference sequence). In DNA, the CDR3 is TGCAGTGCTAGCCCCCAGGGACAGGCTTCCAATCAGCCCCAGCATTTT. The encoded protein is CSASPQGQASNQPQHF.

The rearrangement joins TRBV24-1 to TRBJ1-5; a possible D gene is TRBD1 (6 bases). CDR1 is KGHDR and CDR2 is SFDVKD in the germline V gene. Trimming stripped 0 bases from V and 11 bases from J, with 16 bases between. CDR3 length equals 15 residues. CDR3 residues: CATSDLSTGGETQHF. The CDR3 DNA is TGTGCCACCAGTGATTTGTCGACAGGAGGGGAGACCCAGCATTTT.